Listed here is a single T cell receptor (beta chain). This entry is derived from a study of shared clonotypes between healthy human individuals. CD45RO-negative, CCR7-selected cells formed the naive CD8 fraction, which excluded terminally differentiated effector memory CD45RA+ cells. J was trimmed by 2 bases and V by 2 bases; bases with no gene match: 5. This CDR3 spans 15 amino acids. CDR1 and CDR2 (germline): SEHNR, FQNEAQ (reference sequence). Profiled with immunoSEQ multiplex PCR; TCRdb holds only in-frame clones, not every one. This table has about 2 million clones, about 95% appearing once. This chain uses TRBV7-9 with TRBJ2-7, with 8 bases that match TRBD2. The TCR sequence derives from a man between 18 and 35 years old in good health. The specimen was naive CD8+ T cells sorted from blood. The CDR3 DNA is TGTGCCAGCAGCTTACCGACTAGCGAACCCTACGAGCAGTACTTC. Amino acid sequence: CASSLPTSEPYEQYF.